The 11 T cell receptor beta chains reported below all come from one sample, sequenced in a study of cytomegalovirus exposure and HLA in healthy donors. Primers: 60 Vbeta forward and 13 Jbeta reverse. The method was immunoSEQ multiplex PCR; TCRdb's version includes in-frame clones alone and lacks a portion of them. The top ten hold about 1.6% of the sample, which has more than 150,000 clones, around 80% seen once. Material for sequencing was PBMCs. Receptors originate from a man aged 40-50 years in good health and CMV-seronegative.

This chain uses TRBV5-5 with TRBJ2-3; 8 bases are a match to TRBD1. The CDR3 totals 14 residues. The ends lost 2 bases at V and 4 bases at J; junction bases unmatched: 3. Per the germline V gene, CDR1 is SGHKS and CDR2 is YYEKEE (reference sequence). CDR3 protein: CASSFGTGADTQYF. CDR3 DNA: TGTGCCAGCAGCTTCGGGACAGGAGCAGATACGCAGTATTTT.

The CDR3: CASQGLAPNTGELFF. The CDR3 region has the DNA TGTGCCAGCCAGGGGTTAGCCCCGAACACCGGGGAGCTGTTTTTT. The genes are TRBV7-9 and TRBJ2-2, with D tentatively TRBD1 (6 bases). There are 15 residues in the CDR3. Germline V CDR1 and CDR2: SEHNR, FQNEAQ (reference sequence). Between the trimmed V and J ends, which lost 8 bases and 0 bases, there was a span of 13 bases.

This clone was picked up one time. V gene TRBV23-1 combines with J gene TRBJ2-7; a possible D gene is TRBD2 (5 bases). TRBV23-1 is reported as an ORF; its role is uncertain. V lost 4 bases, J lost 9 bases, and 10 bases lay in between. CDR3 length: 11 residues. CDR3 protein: CASSRRKGQYF. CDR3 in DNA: TGCGCCAGCAGTCGGAGGAAAGGGCAGTACTTC.

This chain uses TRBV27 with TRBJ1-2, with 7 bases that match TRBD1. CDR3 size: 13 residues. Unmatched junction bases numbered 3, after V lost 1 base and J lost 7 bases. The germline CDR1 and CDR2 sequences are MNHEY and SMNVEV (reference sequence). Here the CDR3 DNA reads TGTGCCAGCAGTTTATTCCAGGGGGTTGGCTACACCTTC. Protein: CASSLFQGVGYTF.

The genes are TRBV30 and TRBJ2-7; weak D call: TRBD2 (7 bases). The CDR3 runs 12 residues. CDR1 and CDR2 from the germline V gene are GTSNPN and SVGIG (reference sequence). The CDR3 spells CASSGGRDEQYF. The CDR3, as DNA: TGTGCATCCTCGGGGGGCAGGGACGAGCAGTACTTC.

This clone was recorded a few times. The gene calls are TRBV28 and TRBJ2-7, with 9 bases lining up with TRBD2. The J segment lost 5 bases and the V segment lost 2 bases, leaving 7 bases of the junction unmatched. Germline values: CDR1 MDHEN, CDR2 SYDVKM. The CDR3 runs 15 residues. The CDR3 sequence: CASSLVTAGGHEQYF. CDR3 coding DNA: TGTGCCAGCAGTTTAGTCACGGCGGGAGGGCACGAGCAGTACTTC.

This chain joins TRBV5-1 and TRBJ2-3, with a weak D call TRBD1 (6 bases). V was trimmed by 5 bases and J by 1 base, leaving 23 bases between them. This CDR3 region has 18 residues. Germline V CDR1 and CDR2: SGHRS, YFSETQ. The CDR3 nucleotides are TGCGCCAGCAGTTCGCTATTAAGACAGGAGCACGGCACAGATACGCAGTATTTT. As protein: CASSSLLRQEHGTDTQYF. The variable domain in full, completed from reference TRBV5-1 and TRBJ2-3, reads KAGVTQTPRYLIKTRGQQVTLSCSPISGHRSVSWYQQTPGQGLQFLFEYFSETQRNKGNFPGRFSGRQFSNSRSEMNVSTLELGDSALYLCASSSLLRQEHGTDTQYFGPGTRLTVL.

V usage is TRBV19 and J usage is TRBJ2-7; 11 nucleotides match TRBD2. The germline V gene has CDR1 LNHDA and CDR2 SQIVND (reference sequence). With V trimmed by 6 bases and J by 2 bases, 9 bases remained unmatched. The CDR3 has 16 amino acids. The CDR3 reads CASRTTGTSGTYEQYF. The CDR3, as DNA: TGTGCCAGTAGGACCACAGGGACTAGCGGTACCTACGAGCAGTACTTC. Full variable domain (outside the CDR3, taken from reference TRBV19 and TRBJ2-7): DGGITQSPKYLFRKEGQNVTLSCEQNLNHDAMYWYRQDPGQGLRLIYYSQIVNDFQKGDIAEGYSVSREKKESFPLTVTSAQKNPTAFYLCASRTTGTSGTYEQYFGPGTRLTVT.

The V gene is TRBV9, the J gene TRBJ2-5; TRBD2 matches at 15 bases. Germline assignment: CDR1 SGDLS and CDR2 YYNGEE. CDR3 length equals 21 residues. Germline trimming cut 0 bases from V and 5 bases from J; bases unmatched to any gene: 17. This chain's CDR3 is CASSVAPTGLAGGLSVETQYF. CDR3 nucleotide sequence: TGTGCCAGCAGCGTAGCCCCCACCGGACTAGCGGGGGGGCTGTCTGTCGAGACCCAGTACTTC.

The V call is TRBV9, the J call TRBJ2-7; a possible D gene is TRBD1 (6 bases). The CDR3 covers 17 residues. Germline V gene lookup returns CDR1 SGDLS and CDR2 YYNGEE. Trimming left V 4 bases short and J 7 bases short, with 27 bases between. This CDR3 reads CASSPQGGLESRGEQYF. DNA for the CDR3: TGTGCCAGCAGCCCCCAAGGGGGATTGGAGAGCCGAGGTGAGCAGTACTTC.

The CDR3 region is CASSPIFPASSYNSPLHF. The DNA for the CDR3 is TGTGCCAGCAGCCCGATCTTCCCCGCCAGCTCCTATAATTCACCCCTCCACTTT. This chain connects TRBV7-9 to TRBJ1-6; no firm D call. The germline V and J ends were trimmed by 5 bases and 0 bases, with 17 bases remaining between them. CDR3 length: 18 residues. The germline CDR1 and CDR2 sequences are SEHNR and FQNEAQ (reference sequence).